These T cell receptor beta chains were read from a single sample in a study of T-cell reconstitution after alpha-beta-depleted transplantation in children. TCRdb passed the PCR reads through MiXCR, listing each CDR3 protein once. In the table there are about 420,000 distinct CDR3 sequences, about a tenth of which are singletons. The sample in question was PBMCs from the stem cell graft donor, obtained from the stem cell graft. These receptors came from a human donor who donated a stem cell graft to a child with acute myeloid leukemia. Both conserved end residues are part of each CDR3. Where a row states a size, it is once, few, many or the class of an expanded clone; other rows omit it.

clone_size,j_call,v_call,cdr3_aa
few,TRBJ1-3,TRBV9,CASSEPKTGVSSGNTIYF
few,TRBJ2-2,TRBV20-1,CSASALLGATGELFF
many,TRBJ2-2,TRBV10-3,CAISSRAGELFF
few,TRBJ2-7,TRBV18,CASSPPTGQGPYEQYF
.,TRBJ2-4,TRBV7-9,CASSLYRGADIQYF
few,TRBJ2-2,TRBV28,CASTGTYTGELFF
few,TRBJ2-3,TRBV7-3,CASSLPPEDTQYF
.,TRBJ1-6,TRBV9,CASSEGTRSSPLHF
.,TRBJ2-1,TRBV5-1,CASSWDRAGNEQFF
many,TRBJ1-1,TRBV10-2,CASSRTGVNTEAFF
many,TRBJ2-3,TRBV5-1,CASSLGGLAADTQYF
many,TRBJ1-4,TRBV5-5,CASSLGDSSNEKLFF
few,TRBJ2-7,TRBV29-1,CSVEDLREQYF
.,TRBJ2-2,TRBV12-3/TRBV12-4,CASNVQGAAGTGELFF
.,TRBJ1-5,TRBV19,CASSVDRGNQPQHF
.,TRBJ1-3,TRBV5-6,CASSWGRGSTGNTIYF
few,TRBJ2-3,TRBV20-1,CSAPRLALSTDTQYF
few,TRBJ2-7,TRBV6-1,CASKGTLHEQYF
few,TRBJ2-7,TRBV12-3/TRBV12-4,CASSFGYIYEQYF
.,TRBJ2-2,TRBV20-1,CSAGDGTNTGELFF
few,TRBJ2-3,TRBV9,CASSERDNLIGTDTQYF
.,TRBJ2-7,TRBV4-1,CASSQDSSGGFYEQYF
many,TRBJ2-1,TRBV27,CASISGGAFNEQFF
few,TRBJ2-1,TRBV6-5,CASRTPRGFNEQFF
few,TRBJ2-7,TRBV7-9,CAGTRAGVIEQYF